The 23 T cell receptor beta chains in this list originate from one sample, sequenced in a study of response to subunit inactivated influenza vaccine. Using its own MiXCR run on the RT-PCR reads, TCRdb lists one record per CDR3 protein. Here the sample spans hundreds of thousands of distinct CDR3 sequences, 20% to 25% being singletons. The input for sequencing was PBMCs from blood, taken less than 22 months after vaccination. All receptors derive from a man aged 50-75 years who received an inactivated influenza vaccine.

The J gene is TRBJ2-1, the V gene TRBV18, with no clear D. This CDR3 has 12 residues. V lost 2 bases and J 6 bases, leaving 5 bases between the germline ends. Germline loops: CDR1 KGHSH, CDR2 LQKENI. CDR3 sequence: CASSPAFNEQFF. DNA for the CDR3: TGTGCCAGCTCACCAGCCTTCAATGAGCAGTTCTTC. The whole variable domain, filled in from reference TRBV18 and TRBJ2-1, reads NAGVMQNPRHLVRRRGQEARLRCSPMKGHSHVYWYRQLPEEGLKFMVYLQKENIIDESGMPKERFSAEFPKEGPSILRIQQVVRGDSAAYFCASSPAFNEQFFGPGTRLTVL.

The chain uses TRBV27 and TRBJ1-5; 10 bases line up with TRBD1. Germline-derived CDR1 and CDR2 are MNHEY and SMNVEV (reference sequence). The CDR3 has 16 residues. The J segment lost 2 bases and the V segment lost 5 bases, leaving 6 bases of the junction unmatched. In DNA, the CDR3 is TGTGCCAGCAGTCCCCGGGACAGGGGTGGCAATCAGCCCCAGCATTTT. Amino acid sequence: CASSPRDRGGNQPQHF.

V and J are TRBV19 and TRBJ2-7, with TRBD2 matching over 7 bases. This CDR3 comprises 14 residues. Germline V gene data show CDR1 as LNHDA and CDR2 as SQIVND (reference sequence). J lost 2 bases, V lost 1 base, and 2 bases had no gene match. CDR3 nucleotides: TGTGCCAGTAGTATAGGAGCGGGACCCTACGAGCAGTACTTC. This translates into CASSIGAGPYEQYF.

V gene TRBV7-9 combines with J gene TRBJ2-7, with 9 bases matching TRBD1. The V segment lost 4 bases and the J segment 2 bases; nucleotides outside the gene matches: 6. Germline CDR1 reads SEHNR; CDR2 reads FQNEAQ (reference sequence). This CDR3 region has 15 residues. This CDR3 is CASSSPGQGAYEQYF. CDR3 coding DNA: TGTGCCAGCAGCTCACCGGGACAGGGTGCCTACGAGCAGTACTTC.

The chain uses TRBV4-1 and TRBJ2-1, with TRBD2 matching over 9 bases. The CDR3 runs to 16 residues. From germline, CDR1 is MGHRA and CDR2 YSYEKL. Trimming took 0 bases from V and 6 from J; bases not matched to a gene: 6. The CDR3 protein is CASSQDPSGALNEQFF. For the CDR3, the DNA is TGCGCCAGCAGCCAAGATCCTAGCGGGGCTCTCAATGAGCAGTTCTTC.

Only a few counts were recorded for this clonotype. The genes are TRBV5-1 and TRBJ1-6; D not certain. The germline CDR1 and CDR2 sequences are SGHRS and YFSETQ. The germline V and J ends were trimmed by 0 bases and 10 bases, with 8 bases remaining between them. The length of the CDR3 is 13 residues. The CDR3 nucleotides are TGCGCCAGCAGCTTGGAGGAGGAATCACCCCTCCACTTT. This sequence encodes CASSLEEESPLHF.

This clonotype occurred a few times. The chain combines TRBV2 with TRBJ1-1; D is undetermined. Germline CDR1 SNHLY, CDR2 FYNNEI. The V gene lost 5 bases and the J gene lost 0 bases, with 16 bases spanning the gap. CDR3 length: 16 amino acids. CDR3: CASSWTEFPMNTEAFF. In DNA form, the CDR3 reads TGTGCCAGCAGTTGGACTGAATTTCCCATGAACACTGAAGCTTTCTTT.

The chain is built from TRBV5-1 and TRBJ1-1; 8 bases fit TRBD1. Germline assignment: CDR1 SGHRS and CDR2 YFSETQ. CDR3 length: 13 amino acids. V lost 4 bases to trimming and J lost 7 bases; unmatched junction nucleotides: 6. The CDR3 coding sequence is TGCGCCAGCAGCGCCGGACAGGGAAATGAAGCTTTCTTT. As protein: CASSAGQGNEAFF.

The V and J genes are TRBV5-6 and TRBJ2-4; TRBD2 aligns across 7 bases. V shed 4 bases, J shed 3 bases, and the junction held 4 bases outside the gene matches. Germline values: CDR1 SGHDT, CDR2 YYEEEE. This CDR3 spans 14 amino acids. CDR3 sequence: CASSRAGDKNIQYF. Here the CDR3 DNA reads TGTGCCAGCAGCCGGGCGGGGGACAAAAACATTCAGTACTTC. The full variable domain, with the rest looked up from reference TRBV5-6 and TRBJ2-4, is DAGVTQSPTHLIKTRGQQVTLRCSPKSGHDTVSWYQQALGQGPQFIFQYYEEEERQRGNFPDRFSGHQFPNYSSELNVNALLLGDSALYLCASSRAGDKNIQYFGAGTRLSVL.

Written as DNA, the CDR3 is TGTGCCAGCAGTGAGTTAATAGCGGGAGGCTACGAGCAGTACTTC. Translating it yields CASSELIAGGYEQYF. V gene TRBV2 combines with J gene TRBJ2-7; TRBD2 matches 10 bases. Germline trimming cut 3 bases from V and 3 bases from J; bases unmatched to any gene: 5. The CDR3 sequence is 15 residues long. Germline V lookup: CDR1 SNHLY, CDR2 FYNNEI.

The chain carries TRBV3-1 and TRBJ2-2; no firm D call. The V end was cut by 0 bases, the J end by 2 bases, with 13 bases between. The length of the CDR3 is 17 residues. Per the germline V gene, CDR1 is LGHDT and CDR2 is YNNKEL (reference sequence). CDR3 coding DNA: TGTGCCAGCAGCCAAGATCTGTGGCAGAGAAACACCGGGGAGCTGTTTTTT. Amino acid sequence: CASSQDLWQRNTGELFF.

This clonotype appeared a few times. This chain links TRBV4-3 with TRBJ1-4; 7 bases fit TRBD1. The CDR3 sequence is 15 residues long. V shed 5 bases and J 7 bases; nucleotides not matched to a gene: 10. Germline V lookup: CDR1 LGHNA, CDR2 YSLEER. CDR3 in amino acids: CASSATGMSGEKLFF. The CDR3 bases are TGCGCCAGCAGCGCGACAGGGATGAGTGGTGAAAAACTGTTTTTT.

The chain joins TRBV12-3 or TRBV12-4 to TRBJ1-3, with TRBD1 identical over 7 bases. V lost 6 bases, J lost 2 bases, and 10 bases stayed unmatched. The CDR3 is made up of 16 amino acids. CDR3: CASSHPQGWTGNTIYF. The DNA for the CDR3 is TGTGCCAGCAGCCACCCACAGGGGTGGACTGGAAACACCATATATTTT.

This clonotype was detected a few times. The gene calls are TRBV4-3 and TRBJ2-1; 10 bases fit TRBD2. Losses at the gene ends were 2 bases for V and 0 bases for J; bases not matched to a gene: 4. Germline CDR1 LGHNA, CDR2 YSLEER. This CDR3 is 17 amino acids long. CDR3 sequence: CASSQWASGSSYNEQFF. The DNA of the CDR3 is TGCGCCAGCAGCCAATGGGCTAGCGGGAGCTCCTACAATGAGCAGTTCTTC.

This clonotype was observed a handful of times. The CDR3 sequence is CASSPTGGYNSPLHF. The DNA for the CDR3 is TGTGCCAGCTCACCCACCGGGGGCTATAATTCACCCCTCCACTTT. This chain uses TRBV18 with TRBJ1-6; D may be TRBD1 (5 bases). The CDR3 has 15 amino acids. CDR1 and CDR2 from the germline V gene are KGHSH and LQKENI. Trimming took 3 bases from V and 3 from J, leaving 9 bases between them. The variable domain in full, with the rest retrieved from reference TRBV18 and TRBJ1-6, is NAGVMQNPRHLVRRRGQEARLRCSPMKGHSHVYWYRQLPEEGLKFMVYLQKENIIDESGMPKERFSAEFPKEGPSILRIQQVVRGDSAAYFCASSPTGGYNSPLHFGNGTRLTVT.

This clonotype has just a few counts. This CDR3 reads CSARTVMNTEAFF. As DNA, the CDR3 is TGCAGTGCCCGGACAGTAATGAACACTGAAGCTTTCTTT. The chain is built from TRBV20-1 and TRBJ1-1, with D perhaps matching TRBD1 (6 bases). V was shortened by 6 bases and J by 0 bases, with 11 bases between the two germline ends. CDR3 size: 13 residues. Germline V gene sequence: CDR1 DFQATT, CDR2 SNEGSKA (reference sequence).

This clonotype was recorded many times. The chain employs TRBV7-9 and TRBJ1-6, with D possibly being TRBD1 (5 bases). Germline V gene lookup returns CDR1 SEHNR and CDR2 FQNEAQ (reference sequence). The CDR3 sequence is 14 residues long. Trimming stripped 1 base from V and 8 bases from J, with 9 bases between. CDR3 sequence (DNA): TGTGCCAGCAGCTTAGGCAGGGTTGATTCACCCCTCCACTTT. This encodes CASSLGRVDSPLHF.

The rearrangement uses TRBV12-3 or TRBV12-4 and TRBJ2-2; 8 positions match TRBD2. J gave up 1 base and V 3 bases, and 1 base lay outside the gene matches. The CDR3 has 15 residues. The DNA for the CDR3 is TGTGCCAGCAGTTTCGCGGGGGGGAACACCGGGGAGCTGTTTTTT. Translated, it gives CASSFAGGNTGELFF.

The CDR3: CSARFAGTEAFF. CDR3 nucleotide sequence: TGCAGTGCTAGATTTGCGGGCACTGAAGCTTTCTTT. The rearrangement uses TRBV20-1 and TRBJ1-1, with unresolved D. V gave up 2 bases and J gave up 4 bases, with 8 bases separating them. Germline V gene data show CDR1 as DFQATT and CDR2 as SNEGSKA (reference sequence). The CDR3 is 12 residues long.

V gene TRBV5-1 combines with J gene TRBJ1-2; 8 bases line up with TRBD1. Trimming at V came to 5 bases and at J to 4 bases, leaving 7 bases not matched to a gene. CDR1 is SGHRS and CDR2 is YFSETQ in the germline V gene. This CDR3 has 14 amino acids. The CDR3 DNA reads as TGCGCCAGCAGTGGCGGACAGGGAAGCTATGGCTACACCTTC. Translating it yields CASSGGQGSYGYTF. Complete variable domain (other parts from reference TRBV5-1 and TRBJ1-2): KAGVTQTPRYLIKTRGQQVTLSCSPISGHRSVSWYQQTPGQGLQFLFEYFSETQRNKGNFPGRFSGRQFSNSRSEMNVSTLELGDSALYLCASSGGQGSYGYTFGSGTRLTVV.

The sample holds a few counts of this clonotype. The chain employs TRBV15 and TRBJ2-3, with a possible D match to TRBD2 (6 bases). The CDR3 runs to 14 residues. Between the trimmed V and J ends, which lost 6 bases and 0 bases, there was a span of 10 bases. From germline, CDR1 is LNHNV and CDR2 YYDKDF (reference sequence). The CDR3 reads CATSRRASTDTQYF. CDR3 nucleotides: TGTGCCACCAGTAGGAGGGCTAGCACAGATACGCAGTATTTT.

The V call is TRBV15, the J call TRBJ2-7, with 11 nucleotides matching TRBD1. CDR3 length: 16 residues. With V trimmed by 3 bases and J by 3 bases, 7 bases remained unmatched. CDR1 LNHNV and CDR2 YYDKDF come from the germline V gene (reference sequence). The DNA of the CDR3 is TGTGCCACCAGCAGGGGCGTCGGGACAGGGGGCTACGAGCAGTACTTC. Its protein product is CATSRGVGTGGYEQYF.

The chain's CDR3 is CASSLFRDTDTQYF. CDR3 sequence (DNA): TGTGCCAGCAGTTTATTTCGGGATACAGATACGCAGTATTTT. The chain carries TRBV27 and TRBJ2-3; weak D call: TRBD2 (5 bases). Trimming took 1 base from V and 3 from J, leaving 8 bases between them. Germline values: CDR1 MNHEY, CDR2 SMNVEV (reference sequence). The CDR3 covers 14 residues.